Listed below are T cell receptor beta chains from one sample, sequenced in a study of blood T cell repertoires in COVID-19. Clones were read by immunoSEQ multiplex PCR, and TCRdb kept only the in-frame ones, dropping some. The sample lists about 100,000 clones, about 86% seen once, with 4.5% to 6.5% in the top ten. The sequencing input was peripheral blood. These receptors were obtained from a human donor in a cohort sampled during active COVID-19. CDR3s include the opening cysteine and the closing phenylalanine or tryptophan. The order of the fields is clone size, V gene, D gene, J gene, CDR3 protein, CDR3 DNA. D genes are given only for firm matches. Clone size, where shown, is once, few, many, or a class for clones that have expanded.

clone_size: .
v_call: TRBV7-2
d_call: TRBD2
j_call: TRBJ2-2
cdr3_aa: CASSTSGMYTGELFF
cdr3_nt: TGTGCCAGCAGCACTAGCGGGATGTACACCGGGGAGCTGTTTTTT

clone_size: .
v_call: TRBV9
d_call: TRBD1
j_call: TRBJ2-2
cdr3_aa: CASRQGAGNTGELFF
cdr3_nt: TGTGCCAGCAGACAGGGGGCTGGGAACACCGGGGAGCTGTTTTTT

clone_size: .
v_call: TRBV5-1
d_call: .
j_call: TRBJ2-7
cdr3_aa: CASSRQASYEQYF
cdr3_nt: TGCGCCAGCAGTAGGCAGGCGTCCTACGAGCAGTACTTC

clone_size: .
v_call: TRBV6-5
d_call: .
j_call: TRBJ2-1
cdr3_aa: CASSSPALRTELFF
cdr3_nt: TGTGCCAGCAGCTCCCCCGCCCTGCGGACAGAACTGTTCTTC

clone_size: .
v_call: TRBV5-1
d_call: TRBD1
j_call: TRBJ2-7
cdr3_aa: CASSPRHPGQGSYEQYF
cdr3_nt: TGCGCCAGCAGCCCACGCCATCCGGGACAGGGATCCTACGAGCAGTACTTC

clone_size: .
v_call: TRBV5-1
d_call: TRBD1
j_call: TRBJ2-5
cdr3_aa: CASRVGLDRGRGGFQETQYF
cdr3_nt: TGCGCCAGCAGGGTTGGCCTGGACAGGGGGCGGGGAGGTTTCCAAGAGACCCAGTACTTC

clone_size: .
v_call: TRBV4-2
d_call: TRBD2
j_call: TRBJ2-1
cdr3_aa: CASSHETGLAGAGEQFF
cdr3_nt: TGTGCCAGCAGCCACGAAACGGGACTAGCGGGAGCAGGGGAGCAGTTCTTC

clone_size: .
v_call: TRBV6-6
d_call: .
j_call: TRBJ2-4
cdr3_aa: CASSYGAVIQYF
cdr3_nt: TGTGCCAGCAGTTACGGGGCAGTTATTCAGTACTTC

clone_size: .
v_call: TRBV2
d_call: TRBD1
j_call: TRBJ1-1
cdr3_aa: CASTWDRALNTEAFF
cdr3_nt: TGTGCCAGCACCTGGGACAGGGCCCTGAACACTGAAGCTTTCTTT

clone_size: .
v_call: TRBV3-1/TRBV3-2
d_call: .
j_call: TRBJ2-5
cdr3_aa: CASSPDKTQYF
cdr3_nt: TGTGCCAGCAGCCCAGACAAGACCCAGTACTTC

clone_size: .
v_call: TRBV5-1
d_call: .
j_call: TRBJ2-5
cdr3_aa: CASSLVLQGRETQYF
cdr3_nt: TGCGCCAGCAGCTTGGTATTACAGGGTAGAGAGACCCAGTACTTC

clone_size: .
v_call: TRBV6-1
d_call: .
j_call: TRBJ1-1
cdr3_aa: CASSEEGEIYTEAFF
cdr3_nt: TGTGCCAGCAGTGAAGAAGGAGAGATTTACACTGAAGCTTTCTTT

clone_size: .
v_call: TRBV6-2/TRBV6-3
d_call: .
j_call: TRBJ2-2
cdr3_aa: CASSYSSGASNTGELFF
cdr3_nt: TGTGCCAGCAGTTACTCTTCAGGGGCTTCGAACACCGGGGAGCTGTTTTTT

clone_size: .
v_call: TRBV13
d_call: .
j_call: TRBJ2-3
cdr3_aa: CASSLALRTDTQYF
cdr3_nt: TGTGCCAGCAGCTTAGCCCTCCGCACAGATACGCAGTATTTT

clone_size: many
v_call: TRBV2
d_call: .
j_call: TRBJ1-3
cdr3_aa: CASSGDSGNTIYF
cdr3_nt: TGTGCCAGCAGTGGAGACTCTGGAAACACCATATATTTT

clone_size: once
v_call: TRBV3-1/TRBV3-2
d_call: .
j_call: TRBJ2-7
cdr3_aa: CASSQDQVGRGDEQYF
cdr3_nt: TGTGCCAGCAGCCAAGATCAAGTTGGAAGGGGCGACGAGCAGTACTTC

clone_size: few
v_call: TRBV13
d_call: TRBD2
j_call: TRBJ2-3
cdr3_aa: CASSLGTSGLDTQYF
cdr3_nt: TGTGCCAGCAGCTTAGGGACTAGCGGGTTGGATACGCAGTATTTT

clone_size: .
v_call: TRBV2
d_call: TRBD1
j_call: TRBJ2-3
cdr3_aa: CASMGQGADTQYF
cdr3_nt: TGTGCCAGCATGGGACAGGGGGCAGATACGCAGTATTTT

clone_size: .
v_call: TRBV19
d_call: TRBD1
j_call: TRBJ1-5
cdr3_aa: CASSGQGVYNQPQHF
cdr3_nt: TGTGCCAGTAGTGGACAGGGGGTTTACAATCAGCCCCAGCATTTT

clone_size: .
v_call: TRBV5-6
d_call: .
j_call: TRBJ2-5
cdr3_aa: CASSLVLAGGRETQYF
cdr3_nt: TGTGCCAGCAGCTTGGTGTTGGCTGGGGGCCGGGAGACCCAGTACTTC

clone_size: .
v_call: TRBV7-8
d_call: .
j_call: TRBJ1-1
cdr3_aa: CASSSIPGVAFF
cdr3_nt: TGTGCCAGCAGCTCCATTCCCGGAGTGGCTTTCTTT

clone_size: once
v_call: TRBV2
d_call: TRBD1
j_call: TRBJ2-3
cdr3_aa: CASSYGTGGRTDTQYF
cdr3_nt: TGTGCCAGCAGTTATGGGACAGGAGGGCGGACAGATACGCAGTATTTT

clone_size: .
v_call: TRBV7-9
d_call: .
j_call: TRBJ1-2
cdr3_aa: CASSYSATGQINYGYTF
cdr3_nt: TGTGCCAGCAGCTATTCAGCAACTGGACAGATCAACTATGGCTACACCTTC

clone_size: once
v_call: TRBV7-9
d_call: .
j_call: TRBJ1-1
cdr3_aa: CASTGATEAFF
cdr3_nt: TGTGCCAGCACAGGGGCCACTGAAGCTTTCTTT

clone_size: .
v_call: TRBV5-6
d_call: .
j_call: TRBJ2-7
cdr3_aa: CASSHVAEGFYEQYF
cdr3_nt: TGTGCCAGCAGCCACGTAGCGGAGGGGTTCTACGAGCAGTACTTC

clone_size: .
v_call: TRBV7-9
d_call: .
j_call: TRBJ1-3
cdr3_aa: CASSISAGSGNTIYF
cdr3_nt: TGTGCCAGCAGCATCTCAGCGGGGTCTGGAAACACCATATATTTT

clone_size: .
v_call: TRBV2
d_call: TRBD1
j_call: TRBJ2-3
cdr3_aa: CASSPGTGAFLDTQYF
cdr3_nt: TGTGCCAGCAGCCCCGGGACAGGGGCTTTTCTAGATACGCAGTATTTT

clone_size: .
v_call: TRBV21-1
d_call: .
j_call: TRBJ2-7
cdr3_aa: CASSNGTSGTATSYEQYF
cdr3_nt: TGTGCCAGCAGCAACGGGACTAGCGGGACCGCTACCTCCTACGAGCAGTACTTC

clone_size: few
v_call: TRBV5-1
d_call: TRBD1
j_call: TRBJ1-5
cdr3_aa: CASSYRGESNQPQHF
cdr3_nt: TGCGCCAGCAGCTACAGGGGAGAGAGCAATCAGCCCCAGCATTTT

clone_size: .
v_call: TRBV27
d_call: TRBD1
j_call: TRBJ1-6
cdr3_aa: CASSPITGGNSPLHF
cdr3_nt: TGTGCCAGCAGTCCGATTACAGGGGGTAATTCACCCCTCCACTTT

clone_size: .
v_call: TRBV6-2/TRBV6-3
d_call: .
j_call: TRBJ2-3
cdr3_aa: CASSTISQLEGGTDTQYF
cdr3_nt: TGTGCCAGCAGCACCATTTCTCAGCTCGAAGGAGGAACAGATACGCAGTATTTT

clone_size: .
v_call: TRBV28
d_call: .
j_call: TRBJ2-3
cdr3_aa: CASSLGTGVRVDTQYF
cdr3_nt: TGTGCCAGCAGTTTAGGGACGGGAGTCCGGGTAGATACGCAGTATTTT

clone_size: .
v_call: TRBV28
d_call: .
j_call: TRBJ1-1
cdr3_aa: CASSFELIWGTYTEAFF
cdr3_nt: TGTGCCAGCAGTTTCGAATTGATTTGGGGCACCTACACTGAAGCTTTCTTT

clone_size: .
v_call: TRBV28
d_call: .
j_call: TRBJ2-1
cdr3_aa: CASSFGSSYNEQFF
cdr3_nt: TGTGCCAGCAGTTTCGGGAGCTCCTACAATGAGCAGTTCTTC

clone_size: .
v_call: TRBV7-8
d_call: TRBD1
j_call: TRBJ2-7
cdr3_aa: CASSLTGDSAYEQYF
cdr3_nt: TGTGCCAGCAGCTTGACAGGGGACTCCGCCTACGAGCAGTACTTC

clone_size: .
v_call: TRBV5-1
d_call: TRBD1
j_call: TRBJ2-1
cdr3_aa: CASSSRTGTYNEQFF
cdr3_nt: TGCGCCAGCAGCTCGCGGACAGGGACCTACAATGAGCAGTTCTTC

clone_size: .
v_call: TRBV6-2/TRBV6-3
d_call: .
j_call: TRBJ2-3
cdr3_aa: CASSYIPVAVDGTDTQYF
cdr3_nt: TGTGCCAGCAGTTACATCCCCGTAGCGGTCGATGGGACAGATACGCAGTATTTT

clone_size: .
v_call: TRBV11-3
d_call: .
j_call: TRBJ2-1
cdr3_aa: CASSLATPGLRNEQFF
cdr3_nt: TGTGCCAGCAGCTTAGCGACCCCCGGGTTGAGAAATGAGCAGTTCTTC

clone_size: .
v_call: TRBV15
d_call: .
j_call: TRBJ2-7
cdr3_aa: CATSIPPPAAGRGNYEQYF
cdr3_nt: TGTGCCACCAGCATCCCCCCACCAGCGGCAGGCCGAGGAAACTACGAGCAGTACTTC

clone_size: .
v_call: TRBV25-1
d_call: TRBD1
j_call: TRBJ1-6
cdr3_aa: CASNRGHTPLHF
cdr3_nt: TGTGCCAGCAACAGGGGGCATACACCCCTCCACTTT

clone_size: .
v_call: TRBV6-5
d_call: .
j_call: TRBJ2-5
cdr3_aa: CASSDSGGGSTQYF
cdr3_nt: TGTGCCAGCAGTGACTCAGGGGGAGGGAGTACCCAGTACTTC

clone_size: .
v_call: TRBV6-5
d_call: .
j_call: TRBJ1-2
cdr3_aa: CASRDGHGRADGYTF
cdr3_nt: TGTGCCAGCAGGGACGGCCATGGCAGGGCGGATGGCTACACCTTC

clone_size: .
v_call: TRBV4-1
d_call: .
j_call: TRBJ1-2
cdr3_aa: CASSQVGAGSYYGYTF
cdr3_nt: TGCGCCAGCAGCCAAGTGGGGGCGGGTTCATACTATGGCTACACCTTC

clone_size: once
v_call: TRBV18
d_call: .
j_call: TRBJ2-7
cdr3_aa: CASSPLAEPPYEQYF
cdr3_nt: TGTGCCAGCTCACCGCTAGCTGAGCCACCCTACGAGCAGTACTTC

clone_size: once
v_call: TRBV5-1
d_call: .
j_call: TRBJ2-5
cdr3_aa: CASANQGSQETQYF
cdr3_nt: TGCGCCAGCGCTAATCAGGGCAGCCAAGAGACCCAGTACTTC

clone_size: .
v_call: TRBV19
d_call: .
j_call: TRBJ1-2
cdr3_aa: CAGSSAANYGYTF
cdr3_nt: TGTGCCGGGTCCTCCGCGGCCAACTATGGCTACACCTTC

clone_size: .
v_call: TRBV28
d_call: TRBD2
j_call: TRBJ2-3
cdr3_aa: CASGTSGLTDTQYF
cdr3_nt: TGTGCCAGCGGGACTAGCGGTCTCACAGATACGCAGTATTTT

clone_size: few
v_call: TRBV10-3
d_call: .
j_call: TRBJ1-3
cdr3_aa: CAISPRTPGNTIYF
cdr3_nt: TGTGCCATCAGTCCCCGGACACCCGGAAACACCATATATTTT

clone_size: .
v_call: TRBV6-1
d_call: .
j_call: TRBJ1-5
cdr3_aa: CASSEGGGGSNQPQHF
cdr3_nt: TGTGCCAGCAGTGAAGGCGGCGGTGGCAGCAATCAGCCCCAGCATTTT

clone_size: .
v_call: TRBV5-1
d_call: .
j_call: TRBJ2-7
cdr3_aa: CASSLSGAYEQYF
cdr3_nt: TGCGCCAGCAGCTTGTCAGGGGCCTACGAGCAGTACTTC

clone_size: .
v_call: TRBV5-4
d_call: TRBD1
j_call: TRBJ2-5
cdr3_aa: CASSRPQGEEETQYF
cdr3_nt: TGTGCCAGCAGCCGCCCGCAGGGGGAAGAAGAGACCCAGTACTTC

clone_size: .
v_call: TRBV19
d_call: .
j_call: TRBJ1-5
cdr3_aa: CASSIFQGSQPQHF
cdr3_nt: TGTGCCAGTAGTATCTTTCAGGGATCTCAGCCCCAGCATTTT

clone_size: few
v_call: TRBV30
d_call: TRBD1
j_call: TRBJ1-6
cdr3_aa: CAWSVRWDRNYNSPLHF
cdr3_nt: TGTGCCTGGAGTGTACGTTGGGACAGAAATTATAATTCACCCCTCCACTTT

clone_size: .
v_call: TRBV18
d_call: TRBD1
j_call: TRBJ1-1
cdr3_aa: CASSPKTGDTEAFF
cdr3_nt: TGTGCCAGCTCACCCAAGACAGGGGACACTGAAGCTTTCTTT